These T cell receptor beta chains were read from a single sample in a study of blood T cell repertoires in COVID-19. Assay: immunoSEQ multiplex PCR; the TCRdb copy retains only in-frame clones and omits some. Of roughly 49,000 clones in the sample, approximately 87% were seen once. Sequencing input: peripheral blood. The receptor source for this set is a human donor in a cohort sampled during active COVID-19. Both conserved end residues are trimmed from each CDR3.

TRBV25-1,ASVRQGAINEQY
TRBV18,ASSPPISGRTEAF
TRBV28,ASSYQGQGEAF
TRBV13,ASSLDGGNPSYEQY
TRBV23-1,ASSQSRGLKGPFCMNTEAF
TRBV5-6,ASSLYSLRWNQPQH
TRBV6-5,ASSLQGSGANVLT
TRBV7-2,ASSTEYSNTEAF
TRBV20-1,SARGNEPQH
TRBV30,AWSVWPLYLGGGPEAF
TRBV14,ASSQDVAGYDTQY
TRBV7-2,ASSFLAGPYEQY
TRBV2,ASGTGQNTGELF
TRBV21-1,ASSTRTGMDEKLF
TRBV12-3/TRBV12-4,ASSKSNQPQH
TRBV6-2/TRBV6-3,ASSSLGGAVYEQY
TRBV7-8,ASSSLGGLDSYEQY
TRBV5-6,ASIEDYNEQF
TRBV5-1,ASSAGTGETEKLF
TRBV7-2,ASSLEANTEAF
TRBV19,ASGNTGRTGNTIY
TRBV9,ASSNRGSPEAF
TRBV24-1,ATSDAYEQY
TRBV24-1,ATSQEGKGNTEAF
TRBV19,AISFSGEQF
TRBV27,ASSPSTGPTSNQPQH
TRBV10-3,AISDTTGGPYEQY
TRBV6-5,ASSSSPRAKVYEQY
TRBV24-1,ATSRLETQY
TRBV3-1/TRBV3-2,ASSQDGGTGSYGYT
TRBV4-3,ASSQVPRDSGYT
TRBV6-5,ASGRRTTNEKLF
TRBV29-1,SVQAGHLANTEAF
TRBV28,ASSLNRLGYT
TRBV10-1,ASSATRQGTEAF
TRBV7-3,ASSLSPGRNTEAF
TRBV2,ASKKGVKNTIY
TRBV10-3,AISEMGGGQETQY
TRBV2,ASGTGTGNTIY
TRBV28,ASSLSLEGQGRTQY
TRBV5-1,ASSTHGTGAGNTIY
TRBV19,ASTIPGVAEAF
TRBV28,ASSFPTPGTLTF
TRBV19,ASSILPGQTNTEAF
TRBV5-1,ASSGHGSGNTIY
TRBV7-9,ASSLGGTLNTEAF
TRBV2,ASNGLYYGYT
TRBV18,ASSPRLSGNQPQH
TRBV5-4,ASSWGFGGRGSPLH
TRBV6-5,AVRADSNQPQH